This T cell receptor beta chain came from a study of cytomegalovirus exposure and HLA in healthy donors. For this clone: Its antigen is as yet unknown.

In the PCR, 60 Vbeta and 13 Jbeta primers were used. The repertoire was sequenced with immunoSEQ multiplex PCR; TCRdb's copy has only in-frame clones and lacks some. The repertoire includes some 130,000 clones, about four fifths of them detected once, and around 5% sits in the top ten. The V gene's germline CDR1 is MGHRA and CDR2 YSYEKL. There are 14 residues in the CDR3. The V end was cut by 1 base, the J end by 7 bases, with 11 bases between. General study points: A classifier reportedly called cytomegalovirus status with high sensitivity and specificity. Looking again later, the authors saw that most CMV-associated TCR beta chains seemed HLA-restricted. About 90% or about 30% of the time was how often most TCR beta V segments were productive, according to an earlier analysis. TCR beta V- and J-gene trimming, according to a later analysis, was linked to a missense DCLRE1C variant.

This receptor was taken from a man between 25 and 39 years old in good health. This rearrangement joins TRBV4-1 to TRBJ2-1, with D possibly being TRBD2 (6 bases). The specimen sequenced was PBMCs. DNA of the CDR3: TGCGCCAGCAGCCAAGCAGGCGGGATTAATGAGCAGTTCTTC. This codes for CASSQAGGINEQFF.